The 30 T cell receptor beta chains given below trace back to one sample, sequenced in a study of blood T cell repertoires in COVID-19. Some clones are missing from TCRdb's copy, which holds only in-frame ones; the method was immunoSEQ multiplex PCR. Of about 100,000 clones detected, 81% appear once; the ten largest clones hold nearly 4.5%. The sequencing sample was made of peripheral blood. Receptor source: a man aged 60 to 75 with acute or convalescent COVID-19.

The rearrangement uses TRBV9 and TRBJ1-3; D remains unclear. The V end was cut by 3 bases, the J end by 2 bases, with 18 bases between. Germline CDR1 is SGDLS and CDR2 is YYNGEE. The CDR3 spans 17 residues. The CDR3 DNA sequence: TGTGCCAGCAGCGCACCCCTGGGGAGAGGAACTGGAAACACCATATATTTT. Translation: CASSAPLGRGTGNTIYF.

The rearrangement joins TRBV6-5 to TRBJ1-2; D remains ambiguous. The V and J ends lost 6 bases and 4 bases respectively, with 9 bases between them. This CDR3 is 12 amino acids long. CDR1 and CDR2 (germline): MNHEY, SVGAGI. The DNA for the CDR3 is TGTGCCAGCAGATCGTACAGCTATGGCTACACCTTC. As protein: CASRSYSYGYTF.

This chain connects TRBV6-1 to TRBJ2-7, with 7 bases lining up with TRBD2. The CDR3 spans 17 residues. Trimming removed 1 base from V and 2 bases from J; junction bases left unmatched: 11. CDR1 and CDR2 (germline): MNHNS, SASEGT. DNA of the CDR3: TGTGCCAGCAGTGAAGGGAGGAGGAGCGGGATGGCCTACGAGCAGTACTTC. This translates into CASSEGRRSGMAYEQYF.

This clone was seen a handful of times. The chain couples TRBV19 to TRBJ2-6; TRBD1 matches at 9 bases. V lost 9 bases to trimming and J lost 0 bases; unmatched junction nucleotides: 12. This CDR3 is built from 18 residues. Looked up from germline, CDR1 is LNHDA and CDR2 is SQIVND (reference sequence). The CDR3 region is CASTPPPGQGSGANVLTF. CDR3 nucleotide sequence: TGTGCCAGCACCCCGCCTCCGGGACAGGGCTCTGGGGCCAACGTCCTGACTTTC.

This clone was seen only once. This chain joins TRBV19 and TRBJ1-6; D gene uncertain. The CDR3 is 15 amino acids. V was cut by 5 bases and J by 7 bases, with 15 bases left in between. CDR1 and CDR2 from the germline V gene are LNHDA and SQIVND (reference sequence). DNA of the CDR3: TGTGCCAGTAGTGCGACATCTAACTTAAATTCACCCCTCCACTTT. Encoded protein: CASSATSNLNSPLHF.

The chain joins TRBV13 to TRBJ1-6; 10 bases fit TRBD1. This CDR3 comprises 15 residues. CDR1 and CDR2 (germline): PRHDT, FYEKMQ (reference sequence). The V gene end was trimmed by 2 bases and the J gene end by 9 bases; junction bases not matched to a gene: 4. CDR3 amino acids: CASSLLRDRGSPLHF. CDR3 bases: TGTGCCAGCAGCTTACTCCGGGACAGGGGTTCACCCCTCCACTTT.

V and J are TRBV11-3 and TRBJ2-2; a possible D gene is TRBD2 (6 bases). CDR3 size: 17 residues. The germline CDR1 and CDR2 sequences are SGHNT and YENEEA. V was clipped by 2 bases and J by 0 bases, with 13 bases between them. CDR3 amino acids: CASSLRFPGANTGELFF. CDR3 in DNA: TGTGCCAGCAGCTTACGTTTTCCGGGGGCGAACACCGGGGAGCTGTTTTTT.

The rearrangement uses TRBV7-2 and TRBJ2-7, with D maybe TRBD2 (7 bases). Trimming took off 5 bases at V and 3 bases at J, with 23 bases between the two ends. In germline, CDR1 is SGHTA, CDR2 FQGNSA. The CDR3 spans 17 residues. This CDR3 reads CASSPPGGAVLSYEQYF. The DNA of the CDR3 is TGTGCCAGCAGCCCCCCGGGGGGCGCCGTATTAAGCTACGAGCAGTACTTC.

This rearrangement joins TRBV7-2 to TRBJ2-7, with TRBD2 identical over 7 bases. J gave up 0 bases and V 1 base, and 3 bases lay outside the gene matches. CDR1 is SGHTA, CDR2 FQGNSA, per germline. The CDR3 loop spans 15 amino acids. DNA of the CDR3: TGTGCCAGCAGCTTAGTCGGCGGGAGCTCCTACGAGCAGTACTTC. It is translated as CASSLVGGSSYEQYF.

In this sample, this clone turned up a few times. J is TRBJ2-7 and V is TRBV6-5; perhaps TRBD1 as D (5 bases). V lost 7 bases and J 4 bases, leaving 20 bases between the germline ends. The V gene's germline CDR1 is MNHEY and CDR2 SVGAGI. The CDR3 extends over 15 amino acids. The CDR3 spells CASKFGSGQGYEQYF. CDR3 in DNA: TGTGCCAGCAAATTCGGATCCGGCCAGGGTTACGAGCAGTACTTC.

The chain combines TRBV6-6 with TRBJ1-6, with D uncertain. Looked up from germline, CDR1 is MNHNY and CDR2 is SVGAGI (reference sequence). The length of the CDR3 is 15 residues. Trimming stripped 6 bases from V and 0 bases from J, with 9 bases between. The CDR3 here is CASRPGNSYNSPLHF. The CDR3 DNA follows: TGTGCCAGCAGACCCGGGAACTCCTATAATTCACCCCTCCACTTT.

The CDR3 sequence is CASSPRQGARTEAFF. The CDR3 DNA reads as TGTGCCAGCAGCCCTCGACAGGGGGCGCGGACTGAAGCTTTCTTT. This sequence joins TRBV7-2 and TRBJ1-1; 10 bases map to TRBD1. CDR1 and CDR2 (germline): SGHTA, FQGNSA. This CDR3 contains 15 residues. V lost 5 bases, J lost 5 bases, and 8 bases stayed unmatched.

This clone was observed at least ten times. CDR3 sequence (DNA): TGTGCCAGCAGTCGACAGGGACTAGCGAATGAGCAGTTCTTC. Translation: CASSRQGLANEQFF. V is TRBV5-5 and J is TRBJ2-1, with 10 bases identical to TRBD2. In germline, CDR1 is SGHKS, CDR2 YYEKEE (reference sequence). The CDR3 has 14 residues. The V and J ends lost 5 bases and 7 bases, in that order; junction bases with no gene match: 6.

V and J are TRBV24-1 and TRBJ2-3, with D tentatively TRBD2 (6 bases). From germline, CDR1 is KGHDR and CDR2 SFDVKD. The V and J ends lost 1 base and 2 bases respectively, with 12 bases between them. The CDR3 runs 16 residues. The CDR3 spells CATSDFTSGDTDTQYF. The CDR3 DNA sequence: TGTGCCACCAGTGATTTTACTTCGGGGGACACAGATACGCAGTATTTT.

CDR3 region: CASSHGLADYEQYF. The CDR3 region has the DNA TGTGCCAGCAGCCACGGTCTAGCGGATTACGAGCAGTACTTC. J is TRBJ2-7 and V is TRBV14; 7 bases are shared with TRBD2. This CDR3 spans 14 amino acids. Unmatched junction bases numbered 6, after V lost 3 bases and J lost 4 bases. Germline V CDR1 and CDR2: SGHDN, FVKESK.

The CDR3 nucleotides are TGTGCCAGCAGTCTCCAGACAGGGGCGCATTCACCCCTCCACTTT. It encodes CASSLQTGAHSPLHF. This chain connects TRBV27 to TRBJ1-6; 8 bases match TRBD1. There are 15 residues in the CDR3. The V segment lost 5 bases and the J segment 8 bases; nucleotides outside the gene matches: 8. Germline V gene sequence: CDR1 MNHEY, CDR2 SMNVEV (reference sequence).

This chain links TRBV6-5 with TRBJ2-7, with 7 bases aligning to TRBD1. Germline CDR1 is MNHEY and CDR2 is SVGAGI. The CDR3 has 14 residues. J lost 0 bases, V lost 8 bases, and 7 bases had no gene match. Here the CDR3 DNA reads TGTGCCAGCGGTAGGGACAGAGGCTCCTACGAGCAGTACTTC. It is translated as CASGRDRGSYEQYF.

This rearrangement joins TRBV28 to TRBJ1-2, with 10 bases identical to TRBD1. Germline CDR1 and CDR2: MDHEN and SYDVKM. The CDR3 is made up of 16 amino acids. V dropped 4 bases and J dropped 3; count of bases not matched to a gene: 8. In nucleotides, the CDR3 is TGTGCCAGCAGTTCCGGACAGGGGGTGGGGCACTATGGCTACACCTTC. Translating gives CASSSGQGVGHYGYTF.

The chain couples TRBV6-5 to TRBJ2-7, with 7 nucleotides matching TRBD2. Trimming at V came to 0 bases and at J to 3 bases, leaving 2 bases not matched to a gene. The CDR3 is 14 residues long. Germline V lookup: CDR1 MNHEY, CDR2 SVGAGI. DNA for the CDR3: TGTGCCAGCAGTTACTCCTCGGGGGGCTACGAGCAGTACTTC. Its protein is CASSYSSGGYEQYF.

The chain couples TRBV13 to TRBJ2-2; TRBD1 agrees at 7 bases. The CDR3 is 14 residues long. Per the germline V gene, CDR1 is PRHDT and CDR2 is FYEKMQ (reference sequence). Trimming cost V 5 bases and J 6 bases; bases outside gene matches: 6. The CDR3 loop is CASSIYRGPGELFF. In DNA, the CDR3 is TGTGCCAGCAGCATTTACAGGGGCCCCGGGGAGCTGTTTTTT.

The rearrangement joins TRBV5-6 to TRBJ1-2, with 8 positions matching TRBD1. The CDR3 sequence is 15 residues long. Germline V CDR1 and CDR2: SGHDT, YYEEEE. V trimming: 4 bases; J trimming: 0 bases; junction bases outside the gene matches: 5. This chain's CDR3 is CASSGQGLTNYGYTF. Written as DNA, the CDR3 is TGTGCCAGCAGCGGACAGGGTTTGACTAACTATGGCTACACCTTC.

V usage is TRBV5-6 and J usage is TRBJ1-5; no definite D call. The CDR3 sequence is 14 residues long. V was cut by 0 bases and J by 2 bases, with 6 bases left in between. The germline V gene has CDR1 SGHDT and CDR2 YYEEEE. The CDR3 region has the DNA TGTGCCAGCAGCTTGGCCGTTGGCAATCAGCCCCAGCATTTT. It specifies CASSLAVGNQPQHF.

The chain has TRBV28 and TRBJ1-5; a possible D gene is TRBD1 (6 bases). With 10 bases removed from V and 7 bases from J, the gap between germline ends came to 14 bases. The CDR3 loop spans 12 amino acids. Germline V gene data show CDR1 as MDHEN and CDR2 as SYDVKM. The CDR3 reads CATSGGMQPQHF. Here the CDR3 DNA reads TGTGCCACTTCGGGGGGCATGCAGCCCCAGCATTTT. The complete variable domain, with remaining parts taken from reference TRBV28 and TRBJ1-5, reads DVKVTQSSRYLVKRTGEKVFLECVQDMDHENMFWYRQDPGLGLRLIYFSYDVKMKEKGDIPEGYSVSREKKERFSLILESASTNQTSMYLCATSGGMQPQHFGDGTRLSIL.

The chain employs TRBV27 and TRBJ2-2; possible D gene TRBD2, 5 bases. The CDR3 length is 19 residues. The V gene's germline CDR1 is MNHEY and CDR2 SMNVEV (reference sequence). The V end lost 6 bases, the J end lost 6 bases, and 29 bases lay between the germline ends. In DNA form, the CDR3 reads TGTGCCAGCAGCTCCGAACCGGGGTTCTGGGGTTCGGGGTCCGGGGAGCTGTTTTTT. This gives the protein CASSSEPGFWGSGSGELFF.

This chain links TRBV28 with TRBJ2-5; D ambiguous. The CDR3 has 12 amino acids. V gave up 5 bases and J gave up 4 bases, with 8 bases separating them. The germline V gene encodes CDR1 MDHEN and CDR2 SYDVKM. The CDR3 nucleotides read TGTGCCAGCAGTGGGCTTCGAGAGACCCAGTACTTC. This sequence encodes CASSGLRETQYF.

This clone was counted a few times. The chain employs TRBV10-3 and TRBJ2-2; TRBD2 might be the D (6 bases). Between the trimmed V and J ends, which lost 10 bases and 4 bases, there was a span of 13 bases. The CDR3 is 13 amino acids. The germline V gene has CDR1 ENHRY and CDR2 SYGVKD. The CDR3: CASGGEFTGELFF. The CDR3 bases are TGTGCCAGCGGCGGGGAATTCACCGGGGAGCTGTTTTTT.

The genes are TRBV7-9 and TRBJ2-2; D call uncertain. This CDR3 spans 13 amino acids. Germline CDR1 is SEHNR and CDR2 is FQNEAQ (reference sequence). V dropped 3 bases and J dropped 4 bases, with 6 bases sitting between them. As DNA, the CDR3 is TGTGCCAGCAGCTTCAGTACCACCGGGGAGCTGTTTTTT. It specifies CASSFSTTGELFF.

The chain combines TRBV5-1 with TRBJ2-1; 10 bases are shared with TRBD2. From germline, CDR1 is SGHRS and CDR2 YFSETQ. CDR3 size: 16 residues. The V segment lost 4 bases and the J segment 9 bases; nucleotides outside the gene matches: 13. The CDR3 reads CASSPVAGGGGGEQFF. In DNA, the CDR3 is TGCGCCAGCAGCCCGGTAGCGGGGGGTGGGGGGGGTGAGCAGTTCTTC.

The table lists this clone with many counts. The chain links TRBV7-2 to TRBJ1-1; possibly TRBD1 for D (5 bases). Germline assignment: CDR1 SGHTA and CDR2 FQGNSA. With 2 bases removed from V and 0 bases from J, the gap between germline ends came to 7 bases. The CDR3 is 14 amino acids. The CDR3 loop is CASSLRQMNTEAFF. As DNA, the CDR3 is TGTGCCAGCAGCTTACGACAGATGAACACTGAAGCTTTCTTT.

This clone has only one observation. The CDR3 spells CAERQGNTEAFF. CDR3 nucleotide sequence: TGTGCTGAACGACAGGGCAACACTGAAGCTTTCTTT. V gene TRBV11-3 combines with J gene TRBJ1-1; 7 bases map to TRBD1. The CDR3 consists of 12 residues. Germline CDR1 reads SGHNT; CDR2 reads YENEEA.